The 32 T cell receptor beta chains below come from one sample, sequenced in a study of post-analysis software for immune sequencing data. These receptors have no identified antigens. Findings and caveats of the study: Four or five TRBV segments were significantly more frequent in patients than in controls. TRBV5-6, TRBV5-1 and TRBV20-1 were among these segments.

Tagging with unique molecular identifiers was a feature of the TCR beta cDNA libraries. A single record per CDR3 protein comes from TCRdb applying MiXCR to the PCR reads. The sample yields 350,000 to 450,000 distinct CDR3 sequences, about 40% seen once. Sequencing was performed on blood. The source of these receptors is a girl aged 2-10 years with multiple sclerosis.

CDR3 in DNA: TGTGCCAGCAGGTTGCTTGCTGGTCCCTACGAGCAGTACTTC. Its translation: CASRLLAGPYEQYF. The V gene is TRBV27, the J gene TRBJ2-7; D not resolved. Per germline, CDR1 MNHEY and CDR2 SMNVEV (reference sequence). V lost 6 bases to trimming and J lost 2 bases, with 14 bases between them. This CDR3 is built from 14 residues.

This rearrangement joins TRBV15 to TRBJ1-2; 7 bases are a match to TRBD1. The germline V gene has CDR1 LNHNV and CDR2 YYDKDF (reference sequence). With V trimmed by 1 base and J by 4 bases, 6 bases remained unmatched. The CDR3 extends over 15 amino acids. This CDR3 reads CATSRVGRGSYGYTF. CDR3 nucleotides: TGTGCCACCAGCAGAGTTGGCAGGGGGAGCTATGGCTACACCTTC.

This chain links TRBV12-3 or TRBV12-4 with TRBJ1-2; a possible D gene is TRBD1 (5 bases). The CDR3 runs 14 residues. V gave up 2 bases and J gave up 5 bases, with 12 bases separating them. Here the CDR3 reads CASSLSGGSYGYTF. CDR3 in DNA: TGTGCCAGCAGTTTATCGGGGGGAAGTTATGGCTACACCTTC.

There are a few counts of this clonotype. The chain is built from TRBV6-5 and TRBJ2-5; the match to TRBD2 covers 15 bases. The DNA end favors TRBJ2-7, so the J call may be wrong. The germline gives CDR1 MNHEY, CDR2 SVGAGI. The CDR3 runs to 14 residues. The chain's CDR3 is CASSGLAGGFEQYF. CDR3 nucleotide sequence: TGTGCCAGCAGCGGACTAGCGGGAGGGTTCGAGCAGTACTTC.

The V gene is TRBV20-1, the J gene TRBJ2-3; the D call may be TRBD1 or TRBD2 (5 bases each). The CDR3 has 13 residues. The germline CDR1 and CDR2 sequences are DFQATT and SNEGSKA (reference sequence). Trimming took 3 bases from V and 3 from J, leaving 10 bases between them. CDR3 region: CSARARGTDTQYF. The CDR3 nucleotides are TGCAGTGCTAGGGCGAGGGGAACAGATACGCAGTATTTT.

This clonotype turned up a few times. The CDR3 nucleotides read TGCGCCAGCAGCGACCCGACAGGGAACTATGGCTACACCTTC. Translated: CASSDPTGNYGYTF. The chain combines TRBV4-1 with TRBJ1-2; 7 bases are a match to TRBD1. Trimming cost V 5 bases and J 2 bases; bases outside gene matches: 5. CDR1 is MGHRA and CDR2 is YSYEKL in the germline V gene. The CDR3 loop spans 14 amino acids.

Of note for this clonotype: The junction shows a germline mismatch at one end, possibly a read error. The chain links TRBV6-5 to TRBJ1-2; D is uncertain. This CDR3 region has 14 residues. Germline CDR1 is MNHEY and CDR2 is SVGAGI. CDR3 DNA: TGTGCCGGCAGTTACGGCGGCGGAGTTGATGGCTACACCTTC. This sequence encodes CAGSYGGGVDGYTF.

This chain links TRBV3-1 with TRBJ2-7, with TRBD1 as a possible D gene (5 bases). Deletions cut 5 bases from V and 0 bases from J, with 8 bases between. The CDR3 covers 13 residues. Germline CDR1 LGHDT, CDR2 YNNKEL (reference sequence). The CDR3 nucleotides read TGTGCCAGCAGCGACAGTACCTCCTACGAGCAGTACTTC. The encoded protein is CASSDSTSYEQYF.

This clonotype was counted many times. CDR3 bases: TGTGCCAGCAGCTTAGACAATCAGCCCCAGCATTTT. This codes for CASSLDNQPQHF. The chain combines TRBV7-2 with TRBJ1-5; D uncertain. CDR3 size: 12 residues. The germline V gene encodes CDR1 SGHTA and CDR2 FQGNSA. The V and J ends lost 1 base and 3 bases respectively, with 1 base between them. Complete variable domain (other parts from reference TRBV7-2 and TRBJ1-5): GAGVSQSPSNKVTEKGKDVELRCDPISGHTALYWYRQSLGQGLEFLIYFQGNSAPDKSGLPSDRFSAERTGGSVSTLTIQRTQQEDSAVYLCASSLDNQPQHFGDGTRLSIL.

This sequence joins TRBV20-1 and TRBJ2-5; 8 nucleotides align to TRBD1. CDR3 length: 15 residues. CDR1 and CDR2 (germline): DFQATT, SNEGSKA (reference sequence). V lost 3 bases and J lost 3; bases outside the gene matches: 9. CDR3 sequence reads: CSASSFRGLEETQYF. The CDR3 coding sequence is TGCAGTGCTAGCTCCTTCAGGGGGCTAGAAGAGACCCAGTACTTC.

The chain uses TRBV12-3 or TRBV12-4 and TRBJ2-7, with 7 bases that match TRBD2. V lost 7 bases and J lost 4; bases outside the gene matches: 4. CDR3 length: 12 residues. CDR3 DNA: TGTGCCAGCAATAAAGCGGGGTACGAGCAGTACTTC. Translation: CASNKAGYEQYF.

The chain is built from TRBV9 and TRBJ2-1; D is possibly TRBD2 (6 bases). V was cut by 3 bases and J by 8 bases, with 18 bases left in between. CDR3 size: 15 residues. The V gene's germline CDR1 is SGDLS and CDR2 YYNGEE. The DNA of the CDR3 is TGTGCCAGCAGCGCCCACTTGGGGGGAGGAGATGAGCAGTTCTTC. This gives the protein CASSAHLGGGDEQFF.

The chain joins TRBV20-1 to TRBJ2-7, with D possibly being TRBD1 (6 bases). Germline V gene lookup returns CDR1 DFQATT and CDR2 SNEGSKA (reference sequence). V was shortened by 3 bases and J by 7 bases, with 22 bases between the two germline ends. The CDR3 has 15 amino acids. CDR3 coding DNA: TGCAGTGCTAGCAATGCAGGGGTTAGGCCTAGGGAGCAGTACTTC. This encodes CSASNAGVRPREQYF.

The CDR3 sequence is CATSDPGTYLRTDTQYF. CDR3 sequence (DNA): TGTGCCACCAGTGACCCCGGGACCTACTTAAGGACAGATACGCAGTATTTT. This sequence joins TRBV24-1 and TRBJ2-3; D could derive from TRBD1 or TRBD2 (5 bases each). CDR1 is KGHDR and CDR2 is SFDVKD in the germline V gene. The CDR3 runs 17 residues. Deletions cut 4 bases from V and 3 bases from J, with 19 bases between.

On this clonotype itself: The junction shows a germline mismatch at one end, possibly a read error. The J gene is TRBJ1-5, the V gene TRBV28; the match to TRBD1 covers 7 bases. There are 16 residues in the CDR3. CDR1 is MDHEN, CDR2 SYDVKM, per germline. DNA of the CDR3: TGTGCCAGCAGTTTATTCCCAGGGGGGGTCAATCAGCCCCGGCATTTT. This encodes CASSLFPGGVNQPRHF. The whole variable domain, filled in from reference TRBV28 and TRBJ1-5, reads DVKVTQSSRYLVKRTGEKVFLECVQDMDHENMFWYRQDPGLGLRLIYFSYDVKMKEKGDIPEGYSVSREKKERFSLILESASTNQTSMYLCASSLFPGGVNQPRHFGDGTRLSIL.

J is TRBJ2-1 and V is TRBV10-3, with TRBD2 matching 8 bases. The CDR3 runs 14 residues. The V and J ends lost 4 bases and 6 bases, in that order; junction bases with no gene match: 5. Germline CDR1 and CDR2: ENHRY and SYGVKD. The CDR3 is CAISGTGGANEQFF. CDR3 DNA sequence: TGTGCCATCAGTGGGACCGGGGGGGCCAATGAGCAGTTCTTC.

This chain's CDR3 is CASSQDRGSGRWYEQYF. The CDR3 DNA sequence: TGTGCCAGCAGCCAAGATCGCGGTAGCGGGAGATGGTACGAGCAGTACTTC. V is TRBV3-1 and J is TRBJ2-7; TRBD2 matches at 9 bases. V gave up 0 bases and J gave up 4 bases; unmatched junction bases: 10. The CDR3 runs to 17 residues. Germline-derived CDR1 and CDR2 are LGHDT and YNNKEL (reference sequence).

Only a few counts were recorded for this clonotype. Here the CDR3 reads CASSSLRRDRASYNEQFF. CDR3 DNA sequence: TGTGCCAGCAGTTCGTTGAGACGGGACAGGGCTTCCTACAATGAGCAGTTCTTC. This sequence joins TRBV12-3 or TRBV12-4 and TRBJ2-1, with TRBD1 matching 9 bases. V shed 4 bases, J shed 1 base, and the junction held 11 bases outside the gene matches. CDR3 size: 18 residues.

The genes are TRBV20-1 and TRBJ2-1; D is unresolved. The V end lost 3 bases, the J end lost 4 bases, and 16 bases lay between the germline ends. Germline V CDR1 and CDR2: DFQATT, SNEGSKA (reference sequence). CDR3 size: 15 residues. The CDR3 DNA is TGCAGTGCTAGCCCAGGATCCATGAAGTACAATGAGCAGTTCTTC. Amino acids: CSASPGSMKYNEQFF.

This clonotype was seen a few times. The V and J genes are TRBV20-1 and TRBJ2-3; 8 nucleotides match TRBD2. The CDR3 loop spans 14 amino acids. Germline V CDR1 and CDR2: DFQATT, SNEGSKA (reference sequence). V was pared by 6 bases and J by 1 base, with 6 bases of the junction left unmatched. CDR3 sequence reads: CSACETSGTDTQYF. The DNA for the CDR3 is TGCAGTGCGTGCGAGACTAGCGGCACAGATACGCAGTATTTT.

This clonotype has ten or more counts. The chain couples TRBV4-1 to TRBJ2-1, with D maybe TRBD2 (6 bases). This CDR3 region has 17 residues. Trimming cost V 1 base and J 3 bases, with 16 bases left between them. In germline, CDR1 is MGHRA, CDR2 YSYEKL. CDR3 region: CASSQVDMGLVYNEQFF. Here the CDR3 DNA reads TGCGCCAGCAGCCAAGTGGATATGGGACTGGTCTACAATGAGCAGTTCTTC.

This clonotype was detected only a few times. The chain combines TRBV29-1 with TRBJ2-4, with 8 nucleotides matching TRBD2. Unmatched junction bases numbered 11, after V lost 5 bases and J lost 8 bases. Germline CDR1 and CDR2: SQVTM and ANQGSEA. The CDR3 has 14 residues. CDR3 in amino acids: CSVRDGTRGDIQYF. The CDR3 DNA follows: TGCAGCGTTCGTGATGGGACTAGAGGGGACATTCAGTACTTC.

The CDR3 protein is CASSHTTSGSYEQYF. The CDR3 nucleotides are TGCGCCAGCAGCCATACCACTAGCGGGAGCTACGAGCAGTACTTC. The rearrangement joins TRBV4-3 to TRBJ2-7, with 11 positions matching TRBD2. CDR1 and CDR2 (germline): LGHNA, YSLEER. The CDR3 spans 15 residues. With 3 bases clipped from V and 3 bases from J, the junction kept 4 bases outside the gene matches.

The rearrangement links TRBV18 to TRBJ1-1, with 7 bases aligning to TRBD1. CDR1 is KGHSH, CDR2 LQKENI, per germline. The CDR3 runs 13 residues. V dropped 6 bases and J dropped 3; count of bases not matched to a gene: 4. CDR3: CASSPGGDTEAFF. For the CDR3, the DNA is TGTGCCAGCTCCCCAGGGGGGGACACTGAAGCTTTCTTT. The whole variable domain, remainder taken from reference TRBV18 and TRBJ1-1, is NAGVMQNPRHLVRRRGQEARLRCSPMKGHSHVYWYRQLPEEGLKFMVYLQKENIIDESGMPKERFSAEFPKEGPSILRIQQVVRGDSAAYFCASSPGGDTEAFFGQGTRLTVV.

This clonotype occurred a few times. This rearrangement joins TRBV20-1 to TRBJ2-1; D perhaps matches TRBD1 (5 bases). V was shortened by 5 bases and J by 0 bases, with 11 bases between the two germline ends. This CDR3 comprises 14 residues. Looked up from germline, CDR1 is DFQATT and CDR2 is SNEGSKA (reference sequence). This CDR3 reads CSADSASSYNEQFF. The DNA of the CDR3 is TGCAGTGCTGACAGTGCCAGCTCCTACAATGAGCAGTTCTTC.

The chain links TRBV4-2 to TRBJ2-4; 8 nucleotides agree with TRBD1. The DNA end favors TRBJ2-7, so the J call may be wrong. The CDR3 has 15 residues. The germline CDR1 and CDR2 sequences are LGHNA and YNFKEQ. CDR3 residues: CASSQDQGTGYEQYF. The DNA of the CDR3 is TGTGCCAGCAGCCAAGATCAAGGGACAGGCTACGAGCAGTACTTC.

J is TRBJ2-1 and V is TRBV28, with 13 bases matching TRBD2. V shed 3 bases, J shed 0 bases, and the junction held 5 bases outside the gene matches. Germline loops: CDR1 MDHEN, CDR2 SYDVKM. There are 18 residues in the CDR3. This CDR3 reads CASSFPLAGGPSYNEQFF. Written as DNA, the CDR3 is TGTGCCAGCAGTTTCCCACTAGCGGGAGGGCCCTCCTACAATGAGCAGTTCTTC.

This chain uses TRBV20-1 with TRBJ1-1; tentatively, D is TRBD1 (6 bases). The germline V gene has CDR1 DFQATT and CDR2 SNEGSKA (reference sequence). Trimming stripped 7 bases from V and 7 bases from J, with 13 bases between. CDR3 length: 11 amino acids. In DNA form, the CDR3 reads TGCAGTGGGAAGGGGGGGAGTGAAGCTTTCTTT. Its translation is CSGKGGSEAFF.

This clonotype was detected once. The rearrangement joins TRBV5-1 to TRBJ2-1; D not resolved. The CDR3 runs to 15 residues. Germline V gives CDR1 SGHRS, CDR2 YFSETQ. V lost 0 bases to trimming and J lost 7 bases, with 14 bases between them. The CDR3 DNA reads as TGCGCCAGCAGCTTGGGGGCCTCCCTCGGGAATGAGCAGTTCTTC. Its translation is CASSLGASLGNEQFF.

The chain is built from TRBV7-6 and TRBJ2-3; 7 bases agree with TRBD2. Germline V gives CDR1 SGHVS, CDR2 FNYEAQ. The V segment lost 0 bases and the J segment 2 bases; nucleotides outside the gene matches: 5. CDR3 length: 16 residues. CDR3 in amino acids: CASSLALSGDTDTQYF. CDR3 bases: TGTGCCAGCAGCTTAGCGCTGAGCGGGGACACAGATACGCAGTATTTT.

The gene calls are TRBV20-1 and TRBJ2-7, with 9 positions matching TRBD2. Germline V gene lookup returns CDR1 DFQATT and CDR2 SNEGSKA (reference sequence). The CDR3 totals 12 residues. J gave up 6 bases and V 3 bases, and 3 bases lay outside the gene matches. The CDR3 here is CSARGLAGEQYF. DNA for the CDR3: TGCAGTGCTAGGGGACTAGCAGGCGAGCAGTACTTC.

CDR3 bases: TGCAGTGCTAGTTTTGTCCCCGCACCTTCTCATAATGACTACCCAGATACGCAGTATTTT. Amino acid sequence: CSASFVPAPSHNDYPDTQYF. The chain combines TRBV20-1 with TRBJ2-3, with a weak D call TRBD2 (5 bases). This CDR3 has 20 residues. The germline gives CDR1 DFQATT, CDR2 SNEGSKA (reference sequence). The V gene lost 3 bases and the J gene lost 4 bases, with 32 bases spanning the gap.